One TCR beta chain is described in this entry. Study processing details: Amplified reference gene primers provided the basis for estimating nucleated cell counts. Method: immunoSEQ multiplex PCR; TCRdb's copy keeps in-frame clones and lacks some. For V, J and clone size, that table is used; D and trimming come from the DNA. The table includes hundreds of thousands of clones, roughly 80% detected once. This entry comes from a study of blood T cell repertoires in COVID-19. Study in general: T cells, B-cell-depleted T cells, or PBMCs supplied cDNA or gDNA.

V shed 2 bases and J 9 bases; nucleotides not matched to a gene: 10. From germline, CDR1 is GTSNPN and CDR2 SVGIG (reference sequence). This CDR3 contains 14 residues. The rearrangement joins TRBV30 to TRBJ2-1; 7 bases match TRBD2. Material for sequencing was peripheral blood. The TCR sequence derives from a woman aged 60 to 75 with active or convalescent COVID-19. The CDR3 DNA is TGTGCCTGGAGTAGCCTAGCGGAGCGAGGTGAGCAGTTCTTC. It is translated as CAWSSLAERGEQFF. Together with reference TRBV30 and TRBJ2-1, the CDR3 gives the full variable domain: SQTIHQWPATLVQPVGSPLSLECTVEGTSNPNLYWYRQAAGRGLQLLFYSVGIGQISSEVPQNLSASRPQDRQFILSSKKLLLSDSGFYLCAWSSLAERGEQFFGPGTRLTVL.